The present T cell receptor beta chain was sequenced within a study of metastatic and nonmetastatic thyroid tumors. Study summary: Across blood and tumor or nodule tissue, repertoires from malignant and benign thyroid patients were compared with one another. General study findings and limits: Significantly higher TCR beta diversity was reportedly seen in malignant thyroid tumors than benign nodules, in blood and tumor.

This clone was seen many times. As yet, its antigen is unknown. Per the authors' pipeline: The study built a papillary thyroid cancer distant-metastasis classifier from CDR3 differences across clinicopathological groups. TCRdb re-analyzed the PCR reads through MiXCR. In this record, the V and J calls reflect TCRdb's handling and not the investigators' own analysis. Of tens of thousands of clones in the sample, 15% to 20% were seen once. The V and J ends lost 7 bases and 4 bases, in that order; junction bases with no gene match: 7. This CDR3 contains 14 residues. Germline V lookup: CDR1 MNHNS, CDR2 SASEGT. Nobody among the patients had been given any treatment before thyroid surgery.

The chain joins TRBV6-1 to TRBJ1-2; 9 nucleotides align to TRBD1. Sequenced input: blood. This sequence originates from a male donor with papillary thyroid cancer or a benign thyroid nodule (not recorded which). Some clones in this sample may be carry-over from other donors' samples. DNA of the CDR3: TGTGCCAGCACCAACGCGGACAGGGGCTATGGCTACACCTTC. Translation gives CASTNADRGYGYTF.